These 9 T cell receptor beta chains were sequenced from one sample in a study of T cells after yellow fever vaccination (dated by TCRdb to 2018 to 2020). Library creation used 5' RACE. Sequencer: Illumina HiSeq 2500. TCRdb reprocessed the public reads (quality trimming at Q25 with fastp, clone calling with MiXCR) and kept in-frame beta chains. Records with the same CDR3 protein are collapsed into one entry carrying the most frequent genes and DNA. The sample table records 150,000 or so distinct CDR3 sequences; about 7% of these occur just once. The ten top clones hold about 0.61% of the sample. The treatment or condition label, read with the paper, signifies: live attenuated yellow fever vaccine strain. Sequences were derived from CD4+ T cells sorted from PBMCs, sampled 10 days after the yellow fever booster vaccination. The receptors come from a man aged 25-40 years who received the YFV17D yellow fever vaccine.

This clonotype was counted a few times. Compared with germline, one end of the junction differs, possibly owing to a read error. V is TRBV3-1 and J is TRBJ2-7; 14 bases fit TRBD2. CDR1 and CDR2 (germline): LGHDT, YNNKEL (reference sequence). The CDR3 length is 18 residues. CDR3 nucleotide sequence: TGTGCCTGCAGCCACCCCCGGGGGACTAGCGGGAGAATCCACGAGCAGTACTTC. This encodes CACSHPRGTSGRIHEQYF.

J is TRBJ1-2 and V is TRBV4-2, with 10 bases lining up with TRBD1. V gave up 0 bases and J gave up 3 bases; unmatched junction bases: 10. The CDR3 has 18 amino acids. Germline CDR1 is LGHNA and CDR2 is YNFKEQ. In DNA form, the CDR3 reads TGTGCCAGCAGCCAAGATAAAGGGCGACAGGGGGCAGACTATGGCTACACCTTC. Encoded protein: CASSQDKGRQGADYGYTF.

The sample holds many counts of this clonotype. This sequence joins TRBV6-2 or TRBV6-3 and TRBJ2-2; D is unresolved. Per the germline V gene, CDR1 is MNHEY and CDR2 is SVGEGT. The CDR3 extends over 12 amino acids. CDR3 protein: CSAGRAAGELFF. In DNA form, the CDR3 reads TGTTCCGCCGGCCGGGCGGCCGGGGAGCTGTTTTTT.

The chain links TRBV10-3 to TRBJ1-3; D ambiguous. The CDR3 is 15 amino acids. The germline CDR1 and CDR2 sequences are ENHRY and SYGVKD. V was shortened by 2 bases and J by 0 bases, with 8 bases between the two germline ends. For the CDR3, the DNA is TGTGCCATCAGTGAGGGGTCCCGCTCTGGAAACACCATATATTTT. Amino acids: CAISEGSRSGNTIYF.

The table lists this clonotype with many counts. The J gene is TRBJ2-7, the V gene TRBV5-6; TRBD1 might be the D (6 bases). The V gene lost 6 bases and the J gene lost 5 bases, with 18 bases spanning the gap. Germline CDR1 and CDR2: SGHDT and YYEEEE. The CDR3 runs 14 residues. As DNA, the CDR3 is TGTGCCAGCACCCTGACAGGCATTACGAACGAGCAGTACTTC. Amino acids: CASTLTGITNEQYF.

This clonotype was seen ten or more times. The chain has TRBV21-1 and TRBJ2-3; no check of the table's D call, TRBD2, against the DNA was made. TRBV21-1 is flagged as a pseudogene. The CDR3 consists of 19 residues. DNA for the CDR3: TGTGCCAGCAGCAAAAGGGGAGATGGGCTAGCGGGAGGCACAGATACGCAGTATTTT. Protein: CASSKRGDGLAGGTDTQYF.

This clonotype was observed many times. The chain uses TRBV27 and TRBJ2-7; D is possibly TRBD1 (6 bases). V dropped 4 bases and J dropped 0 bases, with 10 bases sitting between them. This CDR3 spans 14 amino acids. The germline CDR1 and CDR2 sequences are MNHEY and SMNVEV (reference sequence). CDR3 DNA sequence: TGTGCCAGCAGTTACCAGGGGACCTCCTACGAGCAGTACTTC. This codes for CASSYQGTSYEQYF.

This clonotype was found many times. This rearrangement joins TRBV3-1 to TRBJ2-3, with 10 bases that match TRBD2. Germline V gene sequence: CDR1 LGHDT, CDR2 YNNKEL (reference sequence). Losses at the gene ends were 2 bases for V and 1 base for J; bases not matched to a gene: 3. The CDR3 loop spans 16 amino acids. The CDR3 reads CASSQSLAGGTDTQYF. The CDR3 nucleotides are TGTGCCAGCAGCCAAAGCCTAGCGGGGGGCACAGATACGCAGTATTTT.

This clonotype was counted ten times or more. The gene calls are TRBV6-2 or TRBV6-3 and TRBJ2-7, with TRBD2 matching over 7 bases. The CDR3 is 17 amino acids. Germline-derived CDR1 and CDR2 are MNHEY and SVGEGT. Unmatched junction bases numbered 24, after V lost 10 bases and J lost 6 bases. CDR3: CATRRASGGRVVSEQYF. The CDR3 DNA reads as TGTGCCACCCGGCGGGCTAGCGGAGGCCGAGTTGTCAGCGAGCAGTACTTC.